This record covers a single T cell receptor (beta chain). These data belong to a study of blood T cell repertoires in COVID-19. V lost 3 bases to trimming and J lost 4 bases, with 16 bases between them. The CDR3 contains 15 residues. The germline gives CDR1 SGHAT, CDR2 FQNNGV. The data were produced by immunoSEQ multiplex PCR, yet TCRdb's version contains in-frame clones alone and is incomplete. The sample consists of about 120,000 clones, 75% to 80% of them appearing once. The sample was peripheral blood. The rearrangement uses TRBV11-2 and TRBJ2-7; D might be TRBD2 (5 bases). The clonotype originates from a human donor in a cohort sampled during active COVID-19. The CDR3 is CASSFIGGRSYEQYF. Written as DNA, the CDR3 is TGTGCCAGCAGCTTTATCGGAGGTCGCAGTTACGAGCAGTACTTC.